This TCR beta chain was captured by sequencing in a study of shared clonotypes between healthy human individuals. Whole-study findings and limits: For naive CD4 cells, roughly 5% of clonotypes were shared across a handful of donors.

This clone was observed once. The antigen is not known. As handled by the study authors: ImmunoSEQ only sent back junction sequences with no quality scores, so filtering was done differently. Profiled with immunoSEQ multiplex PCR; TCRdb holds only in-frame clones, not every one. The V and J calls and clone size come from that table; D and trimming were worked out from the DNA. The data contain hundreds of thousands of clones, 95% of them singletons. Terminally differentiated effector memory CD45RA+ cells were left out of the naive CD8 fraction, which was CD45RO-negative and positively selected for CCR7. Healthy HIV-negative adults with no recent acute infections or vaccinations were recruited as donors. Each sample came from a Caucasian adult donor living in Nashville, Tennessee. This receptor was obtained from a woman younger than 45 in good health. The sequencing input was naive CD8+ T cells sorted from blood.

CDR3 loop: CASSNPQGPQHF. CDR3 sequence (DNA): TGTGCCAGCAGTAACCCTCAGGGGCCCCAGCATTTT. V and J are TRBV27 and TRBJ1-5; D is possibly TRBD1 (5 bases). Trimming took off 5 bases at V and 9 bases at J, with 11 bases between the two ends. The length of the CDR3 is 12 residues. Germline lookup yields CDR1 MNHEY and CDR2 SMNVEV (reference sequence).